Below are 18 T cell receptor beta chains sequenced from a single sample in a study of blood T cell repertoires in COVID-19. Here immunoSEQ multiplex PCR was the method, and the copy in TCRdb shows in-frame clones only, minus some. The table lists approximately 200,000 clones, around 80% of them singletons, with about 7.8% in the top ten. Sequenced input: peripheral blood. These receptors came from a woman of 80 years or more with COVID-19, enrolled during active disease.

The chain carries TRBV12-3 or TRBV12-4 and TRBJ1-2; D may be TRBD1 (5 bases). CDR3 length equals 13 residues. Trimming took 6 bases from V and 8 from J, leaving 16 bases between them. The CDR3 DNA reads as TGTGCCAGCAGGAGACAGCAACTACTAGGCTACACCTTC. Translated: CASRRQQLLGYTF.

This chain uses TRBV4-2 with TRBJ1-4, with TRBD1 matching 8 bases. This CDR3 spans 16 amino acids. Trimming at V came to 7 bases and at J to 10 bases, leaving 17 bases not matched to a gene. Germline loops: CDR1 LGHNA, CDR2 YNFKEQ. CDR3 in DNA: TGTGCCAGCACCCTAACAAAGGGGACAGGTGGGAGAAAACTGTTTTTT. As protein: CASTLTKGTGGRKLFF.

This clone was seen repeatedly, ten times or more. This chain joins TRBV5-1 and TRBJ1-6, with 8 bases that match TRBD1. The CDR3 is made up of 14 amino acids. Germline V gives CDR1 SGHRS, CDR2 YFSETQ. The trim removed 4 bases at V and 8 bases at J, leaving 5 bases unmatched. This CDR3 reads CASSQDREDSPLHF. The CDR3 DNA reads as TGCGCCAGCAGCCAGGACAGGGAGGATTCACCCCTCCACTTT.

This chain connects TRBV6-5 to TRBJ2-5; 8 nucleotides line up with TRBD2. Per the germline V gene, CDR1 is MNHEY and CDR2 is SVGAGI. The CDR3 length is 14 residues. Trimming removed 3 bases from V and 1 base from J; junction bases left unmatched: 1. This CDR3 is CASSYRGGQETQYF. The CDR3, as DNA: TGTGCCAGCAGTTATCGGGGGGGCCAAGAGACCCAGTACTTC.

The V call is TRBV19, the J call TRBJ1-2; tentatively, D is TRBD1 (5 bases). Germline-derived CDR1 and CDR2 are LNHDA and SQIVND (reference sequence). The CDR3 runs to 15 residues. The ends were cut back, 10 bases at V and 1 base at J, with 19 bases in the middle. CDR3 sequence reads: CATRTGGGFNYGYTF. CDR3 sequence (DNA): TGTGCCACTCGGACGGGGGGGGGTTTTAACTATGGCTACACCTTC.

The V gene is TRBV3-1 (or the pseudogene TRBV3-2), the J gene TRBJ2-2; D remains ambiguous. The V end lost 6 bases, the J end lost 5 bases, and 16 bases lay between the germline ends. Germline values: CDR1 LGHDT, CDR2 YNNKEL (reference sequence). The CDR3 is made up of 15 amino acids. CDR3 sequence (DNA): TGTGCCAGCAGTCAGGTCCCCCTCATGACCGGGGAGCTGTTTTTT. Its translation: CASSQVPLMTGELFF.

J is TRBJ1-1 and V is TRBV3-1 (or the pseudogene TRBV3-2); possibly TRBD1 for D (5 bases). The CDR3 has 14 residues. CDR1 is LGHDT, CDR2 YNNKEL, per germline (reference sequence). With 4 bases removed from V and 3 bases from J, the gap between germline ends came to 12 bases. CDR3 loop: CASSPPTGDTEAFF. For the CDR3, the DNA is TGTGCCAGCAGCCCCCCCACAGGAGACACTGAAGCTTTCTTT.

This clone was found a few times. The sample has other DNA sequences that encode this CDR3 too. The rearrangement uses TRBV2 and TRBJ1-2, with a possible D match to TRBD1 (5 bases). Trimming shortened V by 3 bases and J by 2 bases, and 7 bases separated the two germline ends. This CDR3 contains 13 residues. Germline V gene data show CDR1 as SNHLY and CDR2 as FYNNEI. This CDR3 is CASSDQGNYGYTF. In DNA form, the CDR3 reads TGTGCCAGCAGTGACCAGGGCAACTATGGCTACACCTTC.

This chain uses TRBV7-9 with TRBJ2-5; no clear D gene. Germline V CDR1 and CDR2: SEHNR, FQNEAQ (reference sequence). The CDR3 is 13 amino acids. V lost 6 bases to trimming and J lost 2 bases, with 10 bases between them. In nucleotides, the CDR3 is TGTGCCAGCAGTCGAGGTGAACAAGAGACCCAGTACTTC. It specifies CASSRGEQETQYF.

The V gene is TRBV3-1 (or the pseudogene TRBV3-2), the J gene TRBJ1-2; 12 nucleotides line up with TRBD1. The V gene end was trimmed by 4 bases and the J gene end by 7 bases; junction bases not matched to a gene: 10. This CDR3 has 16 amino acids. Germline CDR1 and CDR2: LGHDT and YNNKEL (reference sequence). The DNA of the CDR3 is TGTGCCAGCAGCCCGGGACAGGGGGCGCTGACGATTGGCTACACCTTC. Protein: CASSPGQGALTIGYTF.

This chain links TRBV6-5 with TRBJ1-1; maybe TRBD1 (6 bases). The CDR3 consists of 12 residues. Germline CDR1 and CDR2: MNHEY and SVGAGI. Trimming removed 2 bases from V and 10 bases from J, with 11 bases in between. The CDR3 loop reads CASSYPTGGAFF. The CDR3 DNA sequence: TGTGCCAGCAGTTACCCGACAGGCGGAGCTTTCTTT.

This clone has only one observation. V is TRBV14 and J is TRBJ1-4; D is undetermined. Germline V gene data show CDR1 as SGHDN and CDR2 as FVKESK. Trimming pared 0 bases from V and 5 bases from J, leaving 13 bases between. The CDR3 loop spans 16 amino acids. Here the CDR3 DNA reads TGTGCCAGCAGCCAAGACCGCGGGCAGGTGAATGAAAAACTGTTTTTT. This translates into CASSQDRGQVNEKLFF.

This clone was seen more than once but under ten times. This chain connects TRBV9 to TRBJ2-7; D might be TRBD2 (6 bases). V lost 4 bases and J lost 4, with 15 bases in between. Germline V gene lookup returns CDR1 SGDLS and CDR2 YYNGEE. The CDR3 contains 14 residues. The CDR3: CASSLGGQGYEQYF. CDR3 nucleotide sequence: TGTGCCAGCAGCCTGGGAGGCCAGGGTTACGAGCAGTACTTC.

This clone was counted once. The chain has TRBV28 and TRBJ2-5, with 12 bases identical to TRBD2. The trim removed 8 bases at V and 5 bases at J, leaving 6 bases unmatched. This CDR3 contains 14 residues. Germline V lookup: CDR1 MDHEN, CDR2 SYDVKM. The CDR3 nucleotides read TGTGCCAGCGTGTCTAGCGGGAGGGCGGAGACCCAGTACTTC. It is translated as CASVSSGRAETQYF.

This chain links TRBV4-2 with TRBJ1-3; D gene uncertain. The ends were cut back, 0 bases at V and 2 bases at J, with 8 bases in the middle. This CDR3 contains 15 residues. CDR1 LGHNA and CDR2 YNFKEQ come from the germline V gene. CDR3 sequence reads: CASSQDRGTGNTIYF. The DNA for the CDR3 is TGTGCCAGCAGCCAAGATCGGGGTACTGGAAACACCATATATTTT.

The chain uses TRBV5-5 and TRBJ2-2, with D perhaps TRBD1 (5 bases). The ends were cut back, 4 bases at V and 1 base at J, with 11 bases in the middle. CDR1 SGHKS and CDR2 YYEKEE come from the germline V gene (reference sequence). The CDR3 has 15 amino acids. For the CDR3, the DNA is TGTGCCAGCAGCGAAACAGGCCAGAACACCGGGGAGCTGTTTTTT. It translates to CASSETGQNTGELFF.

This chain connects TRBV7-4 to TRBJ1-4; 7 bases map to TRBD1. The germline gives CDR1 SGHVT, CDR2 SQSDAQ. This CDR3 has 16 residues. With 2 bases clipped from V and 5 bases from J, the junction kept 8 bases outside the gene matches. The CDR3 protein is CASSLRGQGRNEKLFF. The CDR3 nucleotides are TGTGCCAGCAGCTTAAGGGGGCAGGGGAGGAATGAAAAACTGTTTTTT.

The genes are TRBV7-3 and TRBJ2-7, with 8 bases matching TRBD1. Germline V CDR1 and CDR2: SGHTA, FQGTGA. The CDR3 runs to 14 residues. Trimming cost V 6 bases and J 1 base; bases outside gene matches: 5. The CDR3 nucleotides read TGTGCCAGCAGTGGACAGGGATCGTCCTACGAGCAGTACTTC. Translated: CASSGQGSSYEQYF.